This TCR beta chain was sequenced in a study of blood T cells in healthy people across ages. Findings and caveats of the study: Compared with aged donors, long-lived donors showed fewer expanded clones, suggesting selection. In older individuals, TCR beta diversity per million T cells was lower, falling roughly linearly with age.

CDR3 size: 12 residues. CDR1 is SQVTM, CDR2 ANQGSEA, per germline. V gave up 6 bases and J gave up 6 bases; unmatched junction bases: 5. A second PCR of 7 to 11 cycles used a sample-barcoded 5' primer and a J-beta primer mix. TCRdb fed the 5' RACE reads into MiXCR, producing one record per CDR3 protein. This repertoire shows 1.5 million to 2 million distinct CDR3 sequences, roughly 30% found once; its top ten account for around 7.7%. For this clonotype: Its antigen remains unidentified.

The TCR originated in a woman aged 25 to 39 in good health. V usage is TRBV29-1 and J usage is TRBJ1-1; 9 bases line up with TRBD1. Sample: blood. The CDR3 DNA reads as TGCAGCGTAGCGACAGGGGGGGCTGAAGCTTTCTTT. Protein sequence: CSVATGGAEAFF.